This T cell receptor beta chain was retrieved from a study of CD4 and CD8 cells across lung adenocarcinoma regions. TCRdb called the PCR reads again in MiXCR, with one record for every CDR3 protein. The sample consists of approximately 20,000 distinct CDR3 sequences, 46% of them appearing once. The J segment lost 3 bases and the V segment lost 2 bases, leaving 10 bases of the junction unmatched. The germline gives CDR1 MNHNS, CDR2 SASEGT. CDR3 size: 17 residues. Localized lung adenocarcinoma, a non-small cell lung cancer, affected the donors. This clonotype was counted a few times. V and J are TRBV6-1 and TRBJ2-3; the match to TRBD1 covers 8 bases. This receptor was identified in a male donor with lung adenocarcinoma. The CD4 and CD8 labels of this study may be unreliable. Sequencing used CD4+ T cells from the margin of a lung tumor. CDR3 in amino acids: CASSEKWNRGETDTQYF. The CDR3 coding sequence is TGTGCCAGCAGTGAAAAGTGGAACAGGGGGGAGACAGATACGCAGTATTTT.